The clone carrying this T cell receptor (beta chain) has only one observation. This entry belongs to a study of technical replicates of blood from several donors. The repertoire was sequenced with immunoSEQ multiplex PCR; TCRdb's copy has only in-frame clones and lacks some. The table records approximately 75,000 clones, around four fifths of them present only once. Trimming pared 6 bases from V and 7 bases from J, leaving 15 bases between. The germline gives CDR1 ENHRY, CDR2 SYGVKD. CDR3 length equals 14 residues. What was sequenced was PBMCs. The origin of this receptor is a human donor in good health. Some clones in this sample may be carry-over from other donors' samples. The chain combines TRBV10-3 with TRBJ1-4; the D gene is possibly TRBD1 (5 bases). CDR3 sequence: CAIRAPGVGEKLFF. CDR3 DNA: TGTGCCATCAGGGCCCCGGGGGTGGGTGAAAAACTGTTTTTT.